Each of the 17 T cell receptor beta chains below was sequenced from the same sample in a study of T cells in Graves' hyperthyroidism and ophthalmopathy. Amplification targeted TCR beta CDR3 regions from RNA transcripts. HTBI primers were the set used in a first-round RT-PCR of the TCR CDR3. TCRdb used MiXCR to reprocess the multiplex PCR reads, holding one entry per CDR3 protein. The sample lists a few hundred thousand distinct CDR3 sequences; roughly 19% were seen once. Sequenced material: blood. The source is a middle-aged man with Graves' ophthalmopathy.

This clonotype was counted ten times or more. CDR3 sequence: CASSLGLAQETQYF. The CDR3 nucleotides are TGTGCCAGCAGTTTGGGACTAGCTCAAGAGACCCAGTACTTC. The V gene is TRBV12-3 or TRBV12-4, the J gene TRBJ2-5; 9 nucleotides match TRBD2. Germline trimming cut 3 bases from V and 2 bases from J; bases unmatched to any gene: 1. The CDR3 spans 14 residues.

The chain employs TRBV5-1 and TRBJ2-1; TRBD2 aligns across 7 bases. This CDR3 is built from 17 residues. V was clipped by 6 bases and J by 0 bases; unmatched bases: 12. CDR1 is SGHRS and CDR2 is YFSETQ in the germline V gene. This CDR3 reads CASTLEFGRTSYNEQFF. CDR3 nucleotides: TGCGCCAGCACCCTTGAGTTCGGGAGGACCTCCTACAATGAGCAGTTCTTC.

The chain employs TRBV5-4 and TRBJ2-7, with TRBD1 matching over 8 bases. CDR1 SGHNT and CDR2 YYREEE come from the germline V gene (reference sequence). This CDR3 is 13 amino acids long. V was clipped by 6 bases and J by 6 bases; unmatched bases: 8. The CDR3 region is CASNGQGRSEQYF. The CDR3 DNA sequence: TGTGCCAGCAACGGACAGGGACGGAGCGAGCAGTACTTC.

This clonotype was seen many times. The chain couples TRBV12-3 or TRBV12-4 to TRBJ2-1; 11 nucleotides match TRBD2. The CDR3 is made up of 14 amino acids. With 6 bases clipped from V and 6 bases from J, the junction kept 4 bases outside the gene matches. The CDR3 DNA reads as TGTGCCAGCAGGACTAGCGGGGACATCAATGAGCAGTTCTTC. Translating it yields CASRTSGDINEQFF.

For this clonotype: A clone one base away is much larger, so this may be a read error. The final CDR3 position lacks the conserved phenylalanine or tryptophan, pointing to a likely read error. The V and J genes are TRBV28 and TRBJ1-1; a weak D match, TRBD1 (6 bases). This CDR3 contains 14 residues. Germline loops: CDR1 MDHEN, CDR2 SYDVKM. The V gene lost 7 bases and the J gene lost 0 bases, with 12 bases spanning the gap. The CDR3 nucleotides are TGTGCCAGCATTCTGACAGGCATGAACACTGAAGCTTTCTCT. It is translated as CASILTGMNTEAFS.

Ten or more counts support this clonotype. The chain joins TRBV30 to TRBJ2-3; D is possibly TRBD1 or TRBD2 (6 bases each). The CDR3 has 13 amino acids. Trimming cost V 4 bases and J 3 bases, with 11 bases left between them. Germline V lookup: CDR1 GTSNPN, CDR2 SVGIG (reference sequence). CDR3 loop: CAWIGGGTDTQYF. DNA for the CDR3: TGTGCCTGGATCGGGGGCGGGACAGATACGCAGTATTTT.

This clonotype was observed a handful of times. This chain links TRBV11-2 with TRBJ2-6; no clear D. The CDR3 runs to 15 residues. V shed 3 bases and J shed 0 bases, with 6 bases lying between them. Per germline, CDR1 SGHAT and CDR2 FQNNGV. The CDR3 DNA reads TGTGCCAGCAGCTTTAGTGTCTCTGGGGCCAACGTCCTGACTTTC. Amino acid sequence: CASSFSVSGANVLTF.

Only a few counts were recorded for this clonotype. This rearrangement joins TRBV30 to TRBJ2-7; TRBD2 agrees at 12 bases. CDR3 size: 14 residues. CDR1 GTSNPN and CDR2 SVGIG come from the germline V gene (reference sequence). J lost 5 bases, V lost 7 bases, and 9 bases had no gene match. The CDR3 DNA reads as TGTGCCTACTGGACTAGCGGGGATTCCCACGAGCAGTACTTC. Protein: CAYWTSGDSHEQYF.

This clonotype came up many times. The chain combines TRBV20-1 with TRBJ1-5; 8 bases line up with TRBD1. Germline lookup yields CDR1 DFQATT and CDR2 SNEGSKA (reference sequence). This CDR3 region has 18 residues. The V segment lost 3 bases and the J segment 0 bases; nucleotides outside the gene matches: 13. CDR3: CSARGGQGAGPSNQPQHF. The CDR3 region has the DNA TGCAGTGCTAGGGGGGGGCAGGGGGCAGGACCTAGCAATCAGCCCCAGCATTTT.

This clonotype was detected a few times. The rearrangement links TRBV12-3 or TRBV12-4 to TRBJ2-1; D might be TRBD1 (6 bases). This CDR3 spans 15 amino acids. Trimming shortened V by 0 bases and J by 3 bases, and 9 bases separated the two germline ends. CDR3 bases: TGTGCCAGCAGTTTAGCAACAGGGTTCTACAATGAGCAGTTCTTC. It codes for CASSLATGFYNEQFF.

The rearrangement uses TRBV19 and TRBJ2-1; the D gene is possibly TRBD2 (5 bases). There are 12 residues in the CDR3. The V end was cut by 3 bases, the J end by 10 bases, with 10 bases between. CDR1 is LNHDA and CDR2 is SQIVND in the germline V gene (reference sequence). The CDR3 coding sequence is TGTGCCAGTAGTATCCCTAGCCCCGAGCAGTTCTTC. It codes for CASSIPSPEQFF.

On this clonotype: A much larger clone sits a single nucleotide away, making a read error possible. The chain uses TRBV11-2 and TRBJ2-2; D remains unclear. Trimming removed 2 bases at V and 7 bases at J, with 8 bases between. The germline V gene encodes CDR1 SGHAT and CDR2 FQNNGV. There are 13 residues in the CDR3. The chain's CDR3 is CASSLMGDGELFF. The CDR3 region has the DNA TGTGCCAGCAGCTTAATGGGCGACGGGGAGCTGTTTTTT.

This sequence joins TRBV6-1 and TRBJ1-1, with D maybe TRBD1 (5 bases). Germline CDR1 reads MNHNS; CDR2 reads SASEGT. Trimming removed 4 bases at V and 10 bases at J, with 10 bases between. The CDR3 is made up of 11 amino acids. CDR3 sequence (DNA): TGTGCCAGCAGTGCCGCTGGGGGAGCTTTCTTT. It yields the protein CASSAAGGAFF.

CDR3 sequence: CASSAAGLGNSPLHF. CDR3 nucleotides: TGTGCCAGCAGCGCCGCAGGGTTGGGAAATTCACCCCTCCACTTT. V and J are TRBV9 and TRBJ1-6; D might be TRBD1 (5 bases). V was clipped by 3 bases and J by 7 bases, with 14 bases between them. From germline, CDR1 is SGDLS and CDR2 YYNGEE. The length of the CDR3 is 15 residues.

V usage is TRBV9 and J usage is TRBJ2-2; TRBD2 might be the D (7 bases). CDR3 size: 15 residues. Per germline, CDR1 SGDLS and CDR2 YYNGEE. V shed 3 bases and J shed 0 bases, with 9 bases lying between them. The CDR3 spells CASSGGGANTGELFF. For the CDR3, the DNA is TGTGCCAGCAGCGGAGGGGGGGCGAACACCGGGGAGCTGTTTTTT.

This clonotype was picked up a small number of times. CDR3 residues: CASSQLPGQPGRLAKNIQYF. The DNA for the CDR3 is TGTGCCAGCAGCCAATTGCCGGGACAGCCAGGCAGACTAGCCAAAAACATTCAGTACTTC. The chain joins TRBV3-1 to TRBJ2-4; 7 nucleotides agree with TRBD1. This CDR3 has 20 amino acids. J gave up 0 bases and V 2 bases, and 16 bases lay outside the gene matches. Germline CDR1 LGHDT, CDR2 YNNKEL (reference sequence).

The chain links TRBV6-2 or TRBV6-3 to TRBJ2-7, with D possibly being TRBD1 or TRBD2 (6 bases each). Germline values: CDR1 MNHEY, CDR2 SVGEGT. The CDR3 has 13 amino acids. V lost 7 bases and J lost 7, with 17 bases in between. This chain's CDR3 is CASTKTGLAEQYF. DNA for the CDR3: TGTGCCAGCACCAAGACAGGCCTAGCGGAGCAGTACTTC.